This T cell receptor (beta chain) came from a study of blood T cell repertoires in COVID-19. About the research overall: The analysed material was cDNA or gDNA that came from T cells, B-cell-depleted T cells, or PBMCs.

Authors' analysis steps: Scientists estimated how many nucleated cells there were by amplifying reference gene primers. This table comes from immunoSEQ multiplex PCR, and its TCRdb copy is limited to in-frame clones, with some not included. Clonal size and the V and J genes are those of that table, whereas D and trimming came from the DNA. The sample lists over 130,000 clones, 76% occurring once. Germline assignment: CDR1 SEHNR and CDR2 FQNEAQ (reference sequence). The CDR3 runs to 14 residues. Between the trimmed V and J ends, which lost 3 bases and 7 bases, there was a span of 15 bases. The sequenced material came from peripheral blood. This chain joins TRBV7-9 and TRBJ1-2; D is possibly TRBD1 (5 bases). The receptor was isolated from a woman of 80 years or more with active or convalescent COVID-19. CDR3 DNA sequence: TGTGCCAGCAGCTTTCCGACAGAGCTCCGTGGCTACACCTTC. Protein sequence: CASSFPTELRGYTF.